The 16 T cell receptor beta chains below all came from one sample that was sequenced in a study of T-cell reconstitution after alpha-beta-depleted transplantation in children. Construction of the TCRbeta library involved unique molecular identifiers. A single record per CDR3 protein comes from TCRdb applying MiXCR to the PCR reads. The sample has about 980,000 distinct CDR3 sequences, about 29% seen once. The source material was PBMCs, mostly from graft donor cells, sampled 360 days after TCRalphabeta/CD19-depleted stem cell transplant. Receptor source: a boy less than two years old who had a stem cell transplant for SCID, so the T cells may come from the graft donor.

This clonotype appeared a few times. The chain links TRBV29-1 to TRBJ2-7, with D unclear. CDR3 length: 12 amino acids. The germline V gene has CDR1 SQVTM and CDR2 ANQGSEA. The V and J ends lost 6 bases and 3 bases respectively, with 12 bases between them. The CDR3 DNA reads as TGCAGCGTAGCTGACCCCGGCTACGAGCAGTACTTC. This translates into CSVADPGYEQYF.

The gene calls are TRBV7-6 and TRBJ2-1; D ambiguous. The CDR3 contains 15 residues. Germline CDR1 is SGHVS and CDR2 is FNYEAQ. The V gene lost 2 bases and the J gene lost 5 bases, with 13 bases spanning the gap. In nucleotides, the CDR3 is TGTGCCAGCAGCTTAACGTGGGTCAGAAACAATGAGCAGTTCTTC. Encoded protein: CASSLTWVRNNEQFF.

J is TRBJ2-1 and V is TRBV7-2; TRBD2 matches at 13 bases. Germline lookup yields CDR1 SGHTA and CDR2 FQGNSA. The CDR3 consists of 15 residues. The ends lost 5 bases at V and 9 bases at J; junction bases unmatched: 7. As DNA, the CDR3 is TGTGCCAGCAGCACTAGCGGGGGGGTCTCGGGTGAGCAGTTCTTC. This codes for CASSTSGGVSGEQFF.

V usage is TRBV29-1 and J usage is TRBJ2-7, with 9 bases identical to TRBD1. V shed 7 bases, J shed 0 bases, and the junction held 7 bases outside the gene matches. Germline CDR1 and CDR2: SQVTM and ANQGSEA. The CDR3 totals 14 residues. This CDR3 is CSASPGQGSYEQYF. The CDR3 nucleotides are TGCAGCGCGTCACCGGGACAGGGCTCCTACGAGCAGTACTTC.

This clonotype was picked up a small number of times. This rearrangement joins TRBV28 to TRBJ2-5, with D hard to call. From germline, CDR1 is MDHEN and CDR2 SYDVKM. V was cut by 7 bases and J by 2 bases, with 17 bases left in between. The CDR3 totals 15 residues. CDR3 in amino acids: CASTGQAGPQETQYF. The CDR3 nucleotides are TGTGCCAGCACCGGGCAGGCAGGACCTCAAGAGACCCAGTACTTC. The full variable domain, with the rest looked up from reference TRBV28 and TRBJ2-5, is DVKVTQSSRYLVKRTGEKVFLECVQDMDHENMFWYRQDPGLGLRLIYFSYDVKMKEKGDIPEGYSVSREKKERFSLILESASTNQTSMYLCASTGQAGPQETQYFGPGTRLLVL.

The chain employs TRBV7-6 and TRBJ2-5; D tentatively fits TRBD1 or TRBD2 (5 bases each). With 2 bases removed from V and 1 base from J, the gap between germline ends came to 11 bases. From germline, CDR1 is SGHVS and CDR2 FNYEAQ. The CDR3 extends over 15 amino acids. The CDR3 region is CASSLIWGTQETQYF. The CDR3 coding sequence is TGTGCCAGCAGCTTAATATGGGGGACCCAAGAGACCCAGTACTTC.

This clonotype was counted between two and nine times. The genes are TRBV5-1 and TRBJ2-3; TRBD1 might be the D (6 bases). Deletions cut 3 bases from V and 0 bases from J, with 11 bases between. Per germline, CDR1 SGHRS and CDR2 YFSETQ. This CDR3 is built from 15 residues. The CDR3, as DNA: TGCGCCAGCAGCTGGCCCACAGGGAGCACAGATACGCAGTATTTT. It translates to CASSWPTGSTDTQYF. Drawing the rest from reference TRBV5-1 and TRBJ2-3, the complete variable domain is KAGVTQTPRYLIKTRGQQVTLSCSPISGHRSVSWYQQTPGQGLQFLFEYFSETQRNKGNFPGRFSGRQFSNSRSEMNVSTLELGDSALYLCASSWPTGSTDTQYFGPGTRLTVL.

This clonotype was detected a few times. The chain couples TRBV4-1 to TRBJ1-3; D not resolved. The CDR3 contains 14 residues. The germline CDR1 and CDR2 sequences are MGHRA and YSYEKL. V was shortened by 4 bases and J by 8 bases, with 15 bases between the two germline ends. CDR3: CASSPAGKRDTIYF. CDR3 coding DNA: TGCGCCAGCAGCCCCGCTGGGAAGAGGGACACCATATATTTT.

The rearrangement links TRBV5-1 to TRBJ2-1; D call uncertain. The germline V and J ends were trimmed by 1 base and 9 bases, with 14 bases remaining between them. The CDR3 consists of 14 residues. Germline CDR1 SGHRS, CDR2 YFSETQ. The CDR3 loop is CASSLPLGKFEQFF. The DNA of the CDR3 is TGCGCCAGCAGCTTGCCTCTGGGCAAGTTTGAGCAGTTCTTC.

This chain connects TRBV4-1 to TRBJ2-7, with D unresolved. Germline V gene lookup returns CDR1 MGHRA and CDR2 YSYEKL. V was trimmed by 5 bases and J by 4 bases, leaving 12 bases between them. The CDR3 is made up of 13 amino acids. CDR3 sequence (DNA): TGCGCCAGCAGCTCTCTAAGGGATTACGAGCAGTACTTC. Its protein product is CASSSLRDYEQYF.

V gene TRBV12-3 or TRBV12-4 combines with J gene TRBJ2-2; 7 nucleotides agree with TRBD2. The CDR3 is made up of 16 amino acids. Germline trimming cut 4 bases from V and 7 bases from J; bases unmatched to any gene: 12. DNA for the CDR3: TGTGCCAGCAGTTCCCCTTGGGGGGGTCTTAACGGGGAGCTGTTTTTT. Protein: CASSSPWGGLNGELFF.

This chain connects TRBV20-1 to TRBJ2-1; D remains ambiguous. V gave up 6 bases and J gave up 7 bases, with 13 bases separating them. CDR1 is DFQATT, CDR2 SNEGSKA, per germline (reference sequence). The CDR3 loop spans 12 amino acids. The CDR3 is CSASRSRNEQFF. The CDR3 nucleotides are TGCAGTGCCAGCCGGTCAAGAAATGAGCAGTTCTTC.

This clonotype turned up a few times. V usage is TRBV20-1 and J usage is TRBJ1-2, with D uncertain. Germline V gene lookup returns CDR1 DFQATT and CDR2 SNEGSKA (reference sequence). The CDR3 has 9 residues. The V end lost 6 bases, the J end lost 7 bases, and 6 bases lay between the germline ends. CDR3 region: CSASFGYTF. The CDR3 region has the DNA TGCAGTGCCTCTTTTGGCTACACCTTC.

This clonotype has only a few counts. The V and J genes are TRBV29-1 and TRBJ2-1; D unresolved. Trimming took 6 bases from V and 4 from J, leaving 10 bases between them. There are 12 residues in the CDR3. The germline gives CDR1 SQVTM, CDR2 ANQGSEA. The CDR3 bases are TGCAGCGTATCGCGGTTATACAATGAGCAGTTCTTC. Amino acids: CSVSRLYNEQFF.

This clonotype has ten or more counts. The genes are TRBV20-1 and TRBJ2-1, with D possibly called TRBD1 or TRBD2 (5 bases each). The CDR3 consists of 10 residues. The germline gives CDR1 DFQATT, CDR2 SNEGSKA (reference sequence). Trimming took off 6 bases at V and 13 bases at J, with 13 bases between the two ends. As DNA, the CDR3 is TGCAGTGCATCTGAGGGGCCCCAGTTCTTC. Its protein product is CSASEGPQFF.

The chain uses TRBV7-2 and TRBJ2-2; D is uncertain. Germline loops: CDR1 SGHTA, CDR2 FQGNSA. V was shortened by 0 bases and J by 3 bases, with 5 bases between the two germline ends. The CDR3 loop spans 14 amino acids. The chain's CDR3 is CASSLASDTGELFF. CDR3 coding DNA: TGTGCCAGCAGCTTAGCGTCGGACACCGGGGAGCTGTTTTTT.